This TCR beta chain was captured in a study of shared clonotypes between healthy human individuals (TCRdb year 2020). Study-wide context: A few men and two women, aged 18 to 49 years, made up the cohort. Each donor's leukapheresis produced roughly between roughly 0.85 and 10 billion PBMCs. For each donor, three plates each were used for CD4 naive and CD4 memory, two plates were used for CD8 naive, and one plate was used for CD8 memory. Blood TCR repertoires of roughly 5 healthy adults were deeply sequenced to estimate repertoire size and the extent of clonotype sharing between individuals. To increase sequencing depth and limit assay-specific biases, different laboratories used diverse techniques to prepare libraries and sequence TCR repertoires. Study-wide conclusions, independent of this receptor: Sampling was restricted to blood, and TCR repertoires in tissues likely differ from the TCR repertoires found in blood. Pairwise subsampling indicated that sequencing depth was expected to affect the degree of clonotype sharing among donors. Even with the large sequencing depth, rarefaction of the sorted-subset datasets indicated that sequencing was incomplete. When a handful of donors were compared, the shared fraction of clonotypes was about 5% for naive CD4, less than 4% for naive CD8, 2% to 2.5% for memory CD4, and under 0.5% for memory CD8. The genetic and exposure-history diversity represented was limited by the small number of donors. Clonotypes shared by all four sorted-subset donors showed higher generation probabilities than non-shared clonotypes. Naive subsets generally had larger estimated clonotype richness than memory subsets.

CD8 naive samples were obtained by positive selection for CCR7 among CD45RO-negative cells, yielding a CD45RA+CCR7+ population from which TemRA cells were excluded. Healthy HIV-negative adults with no recently reported acute infections or vaccinations were included as donors. Only Caucasian adults living in Nashville, Tennessee, USA were represented among the donors. After blood collection by leukapheresis, PBMCs were isolated using Ficoll-Histopaque density gradient centrifugation and then cryopreserved in the vapor phase of liquid nitrogen. Purity and quantity of every magnetically sorted T cell population were checked by analytical flow cytometry. Each sorted fraction had its genomic DNA isolated and then quantified by UV absorbance on a Nanodrop 2000c. Comment on this clone: Its antigen specificity is not known. No base quality values were provided; no much bigger clone lies one nucleotide off.

Per the germline V gene, MNHNS is the CDR1 and SASEGT is the CDR2. Counted from cysteine to phenylalanine, this CDR3 has 13 amino acids. Only the CDR3 DNA is retained, 39 bases long and in frame from the first base. V is clipped by 6 bases and J by 2 bases, and the sequence between their germline boundaries is 8 bases long. Using the deep immunoSEQ assay, TCR CDR3 regions were amplified from genomic DNA by multiplex PCR. Extracted genomic DNA from each cell subset was distributed evenly across all wells of several immunoSEQ 96-well plates, and each plate was treated as a replicate. For sorted subsets, each replicate PCR was loaded with about 0.2 ug genomic DNA, equivalent to approximately 27,000 T cell genomes. Purified libraries were quantified with a Qubit 3.0 fluorometer, sized on a Bioanalyzer 2100, and re-quantified with the KAPA Library Quantification kit. Each immunoSEQ 96-well plate was sequenced on its own single-read 150-cycle Illumina NextSeq 550 flow cell. The published analysis was carried out like this. Because the immunoSEQ output included only junctional sequences and no quality scores, the filtering could not be the same as the filtering used for full-length reads. To assign V/J genes and CDR3, sequences were annotated against IMGT germline references using PyIR, a Python wrapper for IgBLAST v1.9. Reads with weak V/J assignments (E-value above 1e-6), missing CDR3, stop codons, out-of-frame junctions, or ambiguous translated residues were removed. V3J clonotypes were defined as sequences sharing an identical inferred V gene, J gene, and CDR3 amino acid sequence. Percentage overlap between repertoires was computed as shared unique clonotypes divided by the size of the smaller repertoire. Three approaches were used to assess repertoire richness: RTK rarefaction, the Chao1 estimator, and Recon v2.1 estimates of unobserved clonotypes. OLGA was used to compute generation probabilities for all TCRbeta clonotypes that the gDNA method yielded from a handful of donors. TCRdb's version of the immuneACCESS table is confined to in-frame rearrangements and falls short of the full clone set. An unresolved V gene accounts for under half of the shortfall where checked; the remainder is of unknown origin. V and J calls and clone size are copied from that table; D and trimming were computed from the DNA. The sample table contains about 2,100,000 clones; only one count was recorded for 93% of them. The ten most abundant clones make up about 1.8% of the sample.

Sequenced sample: naive CD8+ T cells from PBMCs. The cell subset or site tag for this specimen amounts to: CD45RA+CCR7+. The sequence is built from TRBV6-1 and TRBJ1-5, with a tentative D gene TRBD1 over 5 matching bases. This TCR came from a man between 18 and 29 years old in good health. Some clones in this sample may be carry-over from other donors' samples. Here is the DNA: TGTGCCAGCAGCTGGGGGGGCAATCAGCCCCAGCATTTT. It encodes CASSWGGNQPQHF.